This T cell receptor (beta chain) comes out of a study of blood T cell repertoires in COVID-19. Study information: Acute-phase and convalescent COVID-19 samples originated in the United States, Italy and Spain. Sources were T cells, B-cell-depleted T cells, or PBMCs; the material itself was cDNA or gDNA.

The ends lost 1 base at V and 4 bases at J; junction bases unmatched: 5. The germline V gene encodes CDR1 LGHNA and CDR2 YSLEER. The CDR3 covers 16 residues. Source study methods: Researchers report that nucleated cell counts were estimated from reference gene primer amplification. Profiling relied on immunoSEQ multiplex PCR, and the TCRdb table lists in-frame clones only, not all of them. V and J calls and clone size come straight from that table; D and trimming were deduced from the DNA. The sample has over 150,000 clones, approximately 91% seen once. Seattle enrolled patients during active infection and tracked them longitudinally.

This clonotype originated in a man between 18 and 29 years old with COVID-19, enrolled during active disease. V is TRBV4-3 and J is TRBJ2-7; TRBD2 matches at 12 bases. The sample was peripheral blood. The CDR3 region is CASSQVLAGGGYEQYF. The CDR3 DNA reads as TGCGCCAGCAGCCAAGTCCTAGCGGGAGGGGGGTACGAGCAGTACTTC.